A selection of T cell receptor beta chains follows, all from one sample in a study of blood T cell repertoires in COVID-19. Clones were sequenced by immunoSEQ multiplex PCR, and TCRdb holds only the in-frame ones, with some missing. The table lists approximately 150,000 clones, about 88% of them singletons. The sample consisted of peripheral blood. The receptors here all came from an elderly woman with acute or convalescent COVID-19. Each CDR3 is given without its conserved first and last residue. Size is omitted from some rows. Given values are once, few, many or a class for expanded clones.

j_gene | abundance | v_gene | CDR3aa
TRBJ2-5 | - | TRBV5-1 | ASSHGTSGGRETQY
TRBJ1-2 | - | TRBV5-8 | ASSQGQGGTNYGYT
TRBJ1-5 | once | TRBV30 | AWSETGSDQPQH
TRBJ1-1 | - | TRBV28 | ASSPGTGGRTEAF
TRBJ1-1 | - | TRBV24-1 | ATSDLGTATTSESAEAF
TRBJ1-1 | - | TRBV6-2/TRBV6-3 | ASSLQGKAEAF
TRBJ1-2 | - | TRBV9 | ASSLTGGSGYT
TRBJ1-4 | - | TRBV11-2 | ASSFTSSNEKLF
TRBJ2-1 | once | TRBV10-3 | AIGGSGYNEQF
TRBJ1-3 | - | TRBV23-1 | ASSQPRPSSGNTIY